What follows is one T cell receptor beta chain and its context. Its antigen is not identified. Combined were second doses at about 4 or about 12 weeks. This entry is derived from a study of T cell responses to AZD1222 COVID-19 vaccine. Germline-derived CDR1 and CDR2 are SGHAT and FQNNGV. The CDR3 is made up of 14 amino acids. V dropped 2 bases and J dropped 2; count of bases not matched to a gene: 3. TCRdb's table, derived via immunoSEQ multiplex PCR, lists solely in-frame clones and lacks some. The data show 150,000 to 200,000 clones, around 94% seen once. The study's findings and limits: As reported, nearly half of all spike-specific TCRs target variant regions that are unmutated. Along spike, vaccine-associated CD4 TCRs were found throughout, with dominance at 160-218 and 743-854. Seropositivity was recorded at baseline in only a handful of AZD1222 recipients.

The chain links TRBV11-2 to TRBJ2-7; 7 nucleotides agree with TRBD2. The starting material was peripheral blood, obtained 28 days after the second AZD1222 dose. This clonotype was sampled from an adult who received the AZD1222 COVID-19 vaccine. CDR3 region: CASSLTSVTYEQYF. The CDR3, as DNA: TGTGCCAGCAGCTTAACTAGCGTAACCTACGAGCAGTACTTC.